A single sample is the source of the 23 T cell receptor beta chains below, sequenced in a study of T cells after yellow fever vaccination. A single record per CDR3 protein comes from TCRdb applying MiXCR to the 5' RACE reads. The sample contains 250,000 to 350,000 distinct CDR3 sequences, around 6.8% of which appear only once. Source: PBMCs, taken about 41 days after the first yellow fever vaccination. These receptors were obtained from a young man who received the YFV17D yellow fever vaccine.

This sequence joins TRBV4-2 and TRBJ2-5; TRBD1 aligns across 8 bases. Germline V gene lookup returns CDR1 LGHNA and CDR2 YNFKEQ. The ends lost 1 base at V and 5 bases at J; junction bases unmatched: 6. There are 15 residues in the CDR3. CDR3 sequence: CASSQGRQGRETQYF. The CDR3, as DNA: TGTGCCAGCAGCCAAGGCCGACAGGGGAGGGAGACCCAGTACTTC.

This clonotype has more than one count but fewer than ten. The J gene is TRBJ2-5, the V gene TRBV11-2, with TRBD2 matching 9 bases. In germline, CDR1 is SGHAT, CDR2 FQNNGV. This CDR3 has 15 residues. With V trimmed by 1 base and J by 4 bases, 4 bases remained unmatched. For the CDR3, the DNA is TGTGCCAGCAGCTTAGCGCTAGCGGGGCGAGAGACCCAGTACTTC. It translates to CASSLALAGRETQYF.

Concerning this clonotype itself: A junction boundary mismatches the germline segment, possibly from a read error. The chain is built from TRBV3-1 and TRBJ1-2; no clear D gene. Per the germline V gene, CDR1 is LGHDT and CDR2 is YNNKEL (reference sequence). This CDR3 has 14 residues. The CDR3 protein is CASSQAASFYGYTF. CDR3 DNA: TGTGCCAGCAGTCAAGCTGCAAGTTTCTATGGCTACACCTTC.

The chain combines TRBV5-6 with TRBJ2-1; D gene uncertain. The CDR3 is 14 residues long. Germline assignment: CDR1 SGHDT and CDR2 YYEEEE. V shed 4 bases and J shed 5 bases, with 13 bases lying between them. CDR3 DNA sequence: TGTGCCAGCAGCCCCGGGCGACTCCACAATGAGCAGTTCTTC. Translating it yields CASSPGRLHNEQFF.

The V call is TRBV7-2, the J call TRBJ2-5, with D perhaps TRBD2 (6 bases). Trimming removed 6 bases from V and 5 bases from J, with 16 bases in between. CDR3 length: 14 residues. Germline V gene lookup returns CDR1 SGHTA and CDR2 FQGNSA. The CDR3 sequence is CASSRDFGGETQYF. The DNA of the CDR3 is TGTGCCAGCAGTCGGGACTTCGGAGGGGAGACCCAGTACTTC.

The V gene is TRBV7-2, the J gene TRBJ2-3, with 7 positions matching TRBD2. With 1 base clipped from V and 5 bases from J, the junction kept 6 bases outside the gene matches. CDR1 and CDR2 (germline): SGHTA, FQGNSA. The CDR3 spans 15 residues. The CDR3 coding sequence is TGTGCCAGCAGCTTAGAGAGCGGGGCAGGAGATACGCAGTATTTT. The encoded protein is CASSLESGAGDTQYF.

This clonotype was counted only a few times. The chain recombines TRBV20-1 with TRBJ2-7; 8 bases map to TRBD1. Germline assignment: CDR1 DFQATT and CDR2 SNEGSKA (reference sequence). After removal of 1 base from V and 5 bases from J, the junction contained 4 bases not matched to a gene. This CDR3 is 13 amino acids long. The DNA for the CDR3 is TGCAGTGCTAGAGCTGGACAGGGTGACGAGCAGTACTTC. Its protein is CSARAGQGDEQYF.

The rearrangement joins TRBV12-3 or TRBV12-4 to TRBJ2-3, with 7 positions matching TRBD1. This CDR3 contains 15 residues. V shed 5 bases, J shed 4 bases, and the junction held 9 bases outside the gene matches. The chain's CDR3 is CASSLRQGIADTQYF. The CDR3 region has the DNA TGTGCCAGCAGTCTCCGACAGGGAATTGCAGATACGCAGTATTTT.

Here the CDR3 DNA reads TGCGCCAGCAGCCGCGAGGCCGGCGGGACTCTGGCCCAGTACTTC. It encodes CASSREAGGTLAQYF. The gene calls are TRBV5-1 and TRBJ2-5; D may be TRBD2 (6 bases). The germline CDR1 and CDR2 sequences are SGHRS and YFSETQ. Trimming removed 4 bases at V and 9 bases at J, with 22 bases between. This CDR3 is 15 amino acids long.

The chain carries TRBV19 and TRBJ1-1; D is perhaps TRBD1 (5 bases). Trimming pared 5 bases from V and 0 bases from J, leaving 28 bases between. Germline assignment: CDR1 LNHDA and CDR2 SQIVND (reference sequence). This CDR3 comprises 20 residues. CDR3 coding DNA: TGTGCCAGTAGTGACTTCCCTGGGTCACACGGGGGGAGGATGAACACTGAAGCTTTCTTT. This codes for CASSDFPGSHGGRMNTEAFF.

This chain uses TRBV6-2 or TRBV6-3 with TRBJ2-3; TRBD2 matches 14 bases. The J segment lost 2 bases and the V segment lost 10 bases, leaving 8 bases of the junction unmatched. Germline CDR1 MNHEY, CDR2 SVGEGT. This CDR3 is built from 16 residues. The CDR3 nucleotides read TGTGCCACCCGGACTAGCGGGGGGTCCTTCACAGATACGCAGTATTTT. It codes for CATRTSGGSFTDTQYF.

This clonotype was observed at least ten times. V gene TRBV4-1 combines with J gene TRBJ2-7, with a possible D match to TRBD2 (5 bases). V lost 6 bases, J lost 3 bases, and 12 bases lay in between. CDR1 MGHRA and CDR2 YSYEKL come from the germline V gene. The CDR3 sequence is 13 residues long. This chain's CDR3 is CASSTGEGYEQYV. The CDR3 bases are TGCGCCAGCAGTACCGGAGAGGGCTACGAGCAGTACGTC.

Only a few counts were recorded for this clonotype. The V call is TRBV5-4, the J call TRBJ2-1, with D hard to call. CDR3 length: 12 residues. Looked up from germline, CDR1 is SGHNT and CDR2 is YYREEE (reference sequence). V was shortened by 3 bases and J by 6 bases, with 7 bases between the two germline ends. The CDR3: CASSYGPNEQFF. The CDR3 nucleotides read TGTGCCAGCAGCTACGGACCCAATGAGCAGTTCTTC. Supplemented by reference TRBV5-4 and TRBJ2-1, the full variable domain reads ETGVTQSPTHLIKTRGQQVTLRCSSQSGHNTVSWYQQALGQGPQFIFQYYREEENGRGNFPPRFSGLQFPNYSSELNVNALELDDSALYLCASSYGPNEQFFGPGTRLTVL.

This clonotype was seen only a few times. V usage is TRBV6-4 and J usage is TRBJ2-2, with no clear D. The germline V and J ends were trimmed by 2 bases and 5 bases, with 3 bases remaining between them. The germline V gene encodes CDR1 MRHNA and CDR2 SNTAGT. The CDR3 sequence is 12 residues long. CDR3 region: CASSDQTGELFF. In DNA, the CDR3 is TGTGCCAGCAGTGACCAGACCGGGGAGCTGTTTTTT.

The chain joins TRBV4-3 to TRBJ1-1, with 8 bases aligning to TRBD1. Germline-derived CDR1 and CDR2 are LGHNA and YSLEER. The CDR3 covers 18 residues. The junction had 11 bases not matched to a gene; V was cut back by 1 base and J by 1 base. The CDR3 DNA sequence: TGCGCCAGCAGCCAAGCGATTTATTCAGGGGGCACGAACACTGAAGCTTTCTTT. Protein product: CASSQAIYSGGTNTEAFF.

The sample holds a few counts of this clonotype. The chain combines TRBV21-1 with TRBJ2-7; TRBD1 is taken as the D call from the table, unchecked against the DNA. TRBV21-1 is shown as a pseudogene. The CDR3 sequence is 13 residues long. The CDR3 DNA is TGTGCCAGCAGCCGACGCTCCCCTCTCGAGCAGTACGTC. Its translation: CASSRRSPLEQYV.

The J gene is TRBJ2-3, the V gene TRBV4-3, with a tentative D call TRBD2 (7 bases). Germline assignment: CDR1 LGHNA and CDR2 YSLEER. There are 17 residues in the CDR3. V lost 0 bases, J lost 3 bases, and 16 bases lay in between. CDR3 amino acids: CASSQDGGGLATDTQYF. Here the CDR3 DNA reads TGCGCCAGCAGCCAAGATGGGGGGGGGCTAGCTACAGATACGCAGTATTTT.

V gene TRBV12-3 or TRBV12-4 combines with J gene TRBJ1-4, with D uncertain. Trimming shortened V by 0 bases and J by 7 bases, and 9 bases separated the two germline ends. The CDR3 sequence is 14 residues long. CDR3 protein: CASSLAGSPEKLFF. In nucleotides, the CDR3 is TGTGCCAGCAGTTTAGCCGGCTCACCTGAAAAACTGTTTTTT.

The CDR3 DNA is TGTGCCAGCAGCCCTACAGGGGGTCGGGAGACCCAGTACTTC. Residues: CASSPTGGRETQYF. V gene TRBV7-2 combines with J gene TRBJ2-5; 8 nucleotides line up with TRBD1. The CDR3 spans 14 residues. The V gene end was trimmed by 5 bases and the J gene end by 5 bases; junction bases not matched to a gene: 7. Germline CDR1 is SGHTA and CDR2 is FQGNSA.

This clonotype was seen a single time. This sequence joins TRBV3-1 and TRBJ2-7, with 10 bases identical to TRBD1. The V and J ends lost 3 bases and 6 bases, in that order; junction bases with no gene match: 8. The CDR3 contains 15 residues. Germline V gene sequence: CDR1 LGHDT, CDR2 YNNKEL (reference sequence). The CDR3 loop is CASSQAGTGVSEQYF. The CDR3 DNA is TGTGCCAGCAGCCAGGCCGGGACAGGGGTCTCCGAGCAGTACTTC.

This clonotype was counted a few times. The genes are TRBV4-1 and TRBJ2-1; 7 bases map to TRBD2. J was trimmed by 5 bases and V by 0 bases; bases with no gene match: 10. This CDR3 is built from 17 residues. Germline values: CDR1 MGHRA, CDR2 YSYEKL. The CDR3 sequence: CASSQDPWLAGHNEQFF. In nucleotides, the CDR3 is TGCGCCAGCAGCCAAGACCCATGGTTAGCGGGCCACAATGAGCAGTTCTTC.

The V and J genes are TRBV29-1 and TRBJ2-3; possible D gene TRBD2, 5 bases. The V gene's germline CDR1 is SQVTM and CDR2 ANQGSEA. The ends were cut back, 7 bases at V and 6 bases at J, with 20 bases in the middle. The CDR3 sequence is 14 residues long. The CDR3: CSGLPGSFQDTQYF. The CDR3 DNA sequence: TGCAGCGGCCTTCCGGGATCCTTCCAGGATACGCAGTATTTT.

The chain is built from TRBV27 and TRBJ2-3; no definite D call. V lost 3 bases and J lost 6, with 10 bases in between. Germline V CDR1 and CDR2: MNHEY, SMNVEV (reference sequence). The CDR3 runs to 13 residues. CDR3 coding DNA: TGTGCCAGCAGTTTCCCCCCCTATGATACGCAGTATTTT. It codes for CASSFPPYDTQYF.